What follows are 13 T cell receptor beta chains derived from one specimen sequenced in a study of T cell responses to AZD1222 COVID-19 vaccine. Sequenced by immunoSEQ multiplex PCR; TCRdb stores in-frame clones only, minus some. This sample has about 130,000 clones, with 80% to 90% found just once. Sequences were derived from peripheral blood, sampled on day 0 of AZD1222 vaccination. These TCRs come from an adult in good health.

The chain recombines TRBV6-1 with TRBJ1-5; TRBD1 matches 7 bases. CDR3 size: 16 residues. J was trimmed by 3 bases and V by 1 base; bases with no gene match: 6. The germline V gene has CDR1 MNHNS and CDR2 SASEGT. CDR3 DNA: TGTGCCAGCAGTGAAGTCGCGGGACAGCCCAATCAGCCCCAGCATTTT. This sequence encodes CASSEVAGQPNQPQHF.

The chain couples TRBV13 to TRBJ2-7; 13 nucleotides agree with TRBD2. The CDR3 has 19 amino acids. With V trimmed by 1 base and J by 2 bases, 11 bases remained unmatched. Looked up from germline, CDR1 is PRHDT and CDR2 is FYEKMQ (reference sequence). The CDR3, as DNA: TGTGCCAGCAGCTTAGCCTCGGGACTAGCGGGGACTGTTACCTACGAGCAGTACTTC. This translates into CASSLASGLAGTVTYEQYF.

DNA for the CDR3: TGTGCCAGCAGCTTAGACGGGTATCAGCCCCAGCATTTT. It codes for CASSLDGYQPQHF. The chain has TRBV7-8 and TRBJ1-5; D call uncertain. This CDR3 spans 13 amino acids. Germline values: CDR1 SGHVS, CDR2 FQNEAQ. V lost 1 base and J 5 bases, leaving 6 bases between the germline ends.

This chain links TRBV28 with TRBJ2-2; 11 bases are shared with TRBD1. The CDR3 runs 16 residues. V shed 5 bases and J 7 bases; nucleotides not matched to a gene: 9. Germline CDR1 and CDR2: MDHEN and SYDVKM. The CDR3 DNA follows: TGTGCCAGCAGTCTCCACGGACAGGGGGCGAACGGGGAGCTGTTTTTT. Translating gives CASSLHGQGANGELFF. Filled out from reference TRBV28 and TRBJ2-2, the complete variable domain reads DVKVTQSSRYLVKRTGEKVFLECVQDMDHENMFWYRQDPGLGLRLIYFSYDVKMKEKGDIPEGYSVSREKKERFSLILESASTNQTSMYLCASSLHGQGANGELFFGEGSRLTVL.

This chain joins TRBV7-8 and TRBJ2-1; D is undetermined. V dropped 2 bases and J dropped 4 bases, with 12 bases sitting between them. Per the germline V gene, CDR1 is SGHVS and CDR2 is FQNEAQ. CDR3 length: 15 residues. As DNA, the CDR3 is TGTGCCAGCAGCTTAAATCTCCAGGCTTACAATGAGCAGTTCTTC. Protein product: CASSLNLQAYNEQFF.

Worth noting for this clone: Other DNA sequences in the same sample also yield this CDR3. The CDR3 region has the DNA TGTGCCAGCAGGGGACAGGGTGGGACTGAAGCTTTCTTT. The encoded protein is CASRGQGGTEAFF. The chain is built from TRBV2 and TRBJ1-1, with 9 bases identical to TRBD1. Germline V gene data show CDR1 as SNHLY and CDR2 as FYNNEI. V trimming: 6 bases; J trimming: 5 bases; junction bases outside the gene matches: 4. The CDR3 is 13 amino acids.

The chain employs TRBV14 and TRBJ2-1, with TRBD2 as a possible D gene (7 bases). Germline CDR1 and CDR2: SGHDN and FVKESK. The CDR3 extends over 16 amino acids. V shed 0 bases and J shed 7 bases, with 16 bases lying between them. The DNA of the CDR3 is TGTGCCAGCAGCCAAGATCGGGGGGCCGTCTATAATGAGCAGTTCTTC. Translation gives CASSQDRGAVYNEQFF.

V is TRBV28 and J is TRBJ1-1, with D possibly being TRBD1 (5 bases). This CDR3 is 14 amino acids long. Germline lookup yields CDR1 MDHEN and CDR2 SYDVKM. V was clipped by 5 bases and J by 5 bases, with 15 bases between them. The CDR3 sequence is CASSRPGLGTEAFF. Written as DNA, the CDR3 is TGTGCCAGCAGTCGACCAGGGTTGGGGACTGAAGCTTTCTTT.

The chain couples TRBV5-4 to TRBJ1-2; 7 nucleotides line up with TRBD1. V lost 4 bases and J lost 11; bases outside the gene matches: 11. Looked up from germline, CDR1 is SGHNT and CDR2 is YYREEE (reference sequence). The CDR3 has 13 residues. CDR3 DNA: TGTGCCAGCAGCGCCGAAGGGGACAGCGGGTACACCTTC. Protein: CASSAEGDSGYTF.

This CDR3 reads CAWSVIFSDGYTF. The DNA for the CDR3 is TGTGCCTGGAGTGTGATCTTCTCAGATGGCTACACCTTC. This chain uses TRBV30 with TRBJ1-2, with unresolved D. The CDR3 is 13 amino acids. V lost 0 bases to trimming and J lost 6 bases, with 11 bases between them. Germline-derived CDR1 and CDR2 are GTSNPN and SVGIG (reference sequence).

This rearrangement joins TRBV18 to TRBJ2-3, with 10 bases aligning to TRBD1. The CDR3 runs 16 residues. The germline V gene has CDR1 KGHSH and CDR2 LQKENI. V shed 3 bases, J shed 1 base, and the junction held 4 bases outside the gene matches. The CDR3 loop is CASSPTGGGGTDTQYF. CDR3 sequence (DNA): TGTGCCAGCTCACCGACAGGGGGCGGTGGCACAGATACGCAGTATTTT.

V and J are TRBV6-4 and TRBJ1-2; D is unclear. This CDR3 has 13 residues. Germline V CDR1 and CDR2: MRHNA, SNTAGT. Deletions cut 5 bases from V and 3 bases from J, with 10 bases between. Written as DNA, the CDR3 is TGTGCCAGCAGTTCAGGAGCGGACTATGGCTACACCTTC. Protein product: CASSSGADYGYTF.

This rearrangement joins TRBV6-6 to TRBJ1-6; TRBD1 is a possible D gene (6 bases). The CDR3 spans 12 residues. Trimming removed 8 bases at V and 7 bases at J, with 9 bases between. Germline V gene lookup returns CDR1 MNHNY and CDR2 SVGAGI (reference sequence). CDR3 sequence: CASGQQNSPLHF. For the CDR3, the DNA is TGTGCCAGCGGACAGCAAAATTCACCCCTCCACTTT.